This is a list of T cell receptor beta chains from one sample in a study of CXCR3-negative and CXCR3-positive naive CD8 T cells. TCRdb re-called the 5' RACE reads and shows each CDR3 protein once, DNA omitted. The sample has approximately 37,000 distinct CDR3 sequences. Sequences were obtained from memory CD8+ T cells from blood. The source is a human donor in good health. Some clones in this sample may be carry-over from other donors' samples. The CDR3 runs from the conserved cysteine through the conserved F or W.

j_call v_call cdr3_aa
TRBJ1-1 TRBV4-3 CASSQNPGTGALEAFF
TRBJ2-1 TRBV29-1 CSVGGLATSSYNEQFF
TRBJ2-2 TRBV20-1 CSASGGGLGELFF
TRBJ2-2 TRBV2 CASSARAGELFF
TRBJ2-7 TRBV11-2 CASSLEAGGDDQYF
TRBJ2-1 TRBV10-3 CAISEWTGLNEQFF
TRBJ2-7 TRBV3-1 CASSQEQRGYEQYF
TRBJ2-3 TRBV4-3 CASSQASGGAVDTQYF
TRBJ2-2 TRBV6-6 CASSYSRDPNTGELFF
TRBJ2-7 TRBV20-1 CSARDRNSGEYYEQYF
TRBJ2-1 TRBV6-2/TRBV6-3 CASGGLALDEQFF
TRBJ2-3 TRBV12-3/TRBV12-4 CASLLLGASSTDTQYF
TRBJ2-7 TRBV29-1 CSAEKDSYEQYF
TRBJ2-1 TRBV7-9 CASSARDNYNEQFF
TRBJ2-2 TRBV20-1 CSATTRFAGELFF
TRBJ2-1 TRBV4-3 CASSQDSAGPYNEQFF
TRBJ2-7 TRBV4-1 CASSQALMSTYEQYF
TRBJ1-1 TRBV7-9 CASSPIETEAFF
TRBJ2-3 TRBV28 CASSDSDLLQNTDTQYF
TRBJ1-1 TRBV4-3 CASSQVPIGYTEAFF
TRBJ2-1 TRBV29-1 CSAWIHPVEGSSYNEQFF
TRBJ2-7 TRBV5-1 CASSLVEGLASPEQYF
TRBJ1-2 TRBV7-2 CASSPQPGQGIGYGYTF
TRBJ2-5 TRBV7-8 CASSLGVGGQQETQYF
TRBJ1-5 TRBV2 CASSAYVDSNQPQHF
TRBJ2-3 TRBV11-3 CASSLSLAGAHTDTQYF
TRBJ1-2 TRBV21-1 CASSKARDPDRPQDYGYTF
TRBJ2-1 TRBV7-6 CASSPDSYNEQFF
TRBJ2-5 TRBV12-3/TRBV12-4 CASSLAAATEETQYF
TRBJ1-2 TRBV6-6 CASSGWAGYGYTF